This paragraph covers one TCR beta chain sequence. Its antigen is as yet unknown. This entry belongs to a study of cytomegalovirus exposure and HLA in healthy donors. Study-level results: Cytomegalovirus status was reportedly diagnosed by the classifier with high sensitivity and specificity. Whilst most TCR sequences proved rare, a subset of public TCRs occurred across many donors.

This CDR3 contains 15 residues. Germline V gene sequence: CDR1 SGHVS, CDR2 FQNEAQ. V lost 1 base to trimming and J lost 1 base, with 10 bases between them. Assay: immunoSEQ multiplex PCR; the TCRdb copy retains only in-frame clones and omits some. The table includes around 150,000 clones, almost 85% detected once. Sequencing was performed on PBMCs. This clonotype originated in a man younger than 40 in good health and CMV-seropositive. The gene calls are TRBV7-8 and TRBJ1-1; D unclear. The CDR3 protein is CASSLVGGRNTEAFF. In DNA, the CDR3 is TGTGCCAGCAGCTTAGTAGGAGGGAGGAACACTGAAGCTTTCTTT.